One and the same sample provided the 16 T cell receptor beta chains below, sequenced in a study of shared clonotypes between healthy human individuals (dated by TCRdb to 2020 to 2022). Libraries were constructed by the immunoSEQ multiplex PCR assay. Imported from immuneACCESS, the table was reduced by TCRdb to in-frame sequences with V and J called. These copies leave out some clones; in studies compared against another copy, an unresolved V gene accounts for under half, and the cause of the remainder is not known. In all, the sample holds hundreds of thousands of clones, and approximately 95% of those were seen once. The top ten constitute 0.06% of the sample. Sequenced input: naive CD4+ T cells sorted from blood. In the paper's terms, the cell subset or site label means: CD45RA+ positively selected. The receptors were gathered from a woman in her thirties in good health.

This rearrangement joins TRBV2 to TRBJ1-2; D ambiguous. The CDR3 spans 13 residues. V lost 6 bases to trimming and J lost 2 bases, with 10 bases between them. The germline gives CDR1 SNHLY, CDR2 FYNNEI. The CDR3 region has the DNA TGTGCCAGCAGCCCCGACGGGAACTATGGCTACACCTTC. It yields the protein CASSPDGNYGYTF.

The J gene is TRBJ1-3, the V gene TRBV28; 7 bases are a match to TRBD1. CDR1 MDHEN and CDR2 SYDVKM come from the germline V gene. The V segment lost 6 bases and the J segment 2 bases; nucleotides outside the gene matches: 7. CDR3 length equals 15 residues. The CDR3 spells CASSHGTAAGNTIYF. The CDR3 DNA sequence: TGTGCCAGCAGCCACGGGACAGCAGCTGGAAACACCATATATTTT.

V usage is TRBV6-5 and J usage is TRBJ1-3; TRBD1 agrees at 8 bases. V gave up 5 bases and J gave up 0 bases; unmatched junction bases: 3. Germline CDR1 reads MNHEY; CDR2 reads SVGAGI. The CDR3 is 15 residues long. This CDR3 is CASSTTGGSGNTIYF. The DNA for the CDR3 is TGTGCCAGCAGTACTACAGGGGGCTCTGGAAACACCATATATTTT.

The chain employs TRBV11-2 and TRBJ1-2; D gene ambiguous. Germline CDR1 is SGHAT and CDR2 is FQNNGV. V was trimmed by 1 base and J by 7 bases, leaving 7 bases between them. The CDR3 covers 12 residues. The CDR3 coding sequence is TGTGCCAGCAGCTTAGCTGGATCTGGCTACACCTTC. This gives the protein CASSLAGSGYTF.

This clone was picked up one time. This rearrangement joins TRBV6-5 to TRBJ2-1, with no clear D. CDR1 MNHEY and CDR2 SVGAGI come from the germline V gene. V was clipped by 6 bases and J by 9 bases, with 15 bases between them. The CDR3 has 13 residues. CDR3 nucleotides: TGTGCCAGCAGGCCCGCCCAACCCAGTGAGCAGTTCTTC. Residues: CASRPAQPSEQFF.

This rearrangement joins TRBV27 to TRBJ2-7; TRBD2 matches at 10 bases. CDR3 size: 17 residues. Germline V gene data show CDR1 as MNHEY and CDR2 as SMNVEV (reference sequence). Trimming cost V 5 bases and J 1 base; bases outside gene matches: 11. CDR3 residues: CASSRNPSGSTSYEQYF. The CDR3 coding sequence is TGTGCCAGCAGTCGTAACCCTAGCGGGAGTACGTCCTACGAGCAGTACTTC.

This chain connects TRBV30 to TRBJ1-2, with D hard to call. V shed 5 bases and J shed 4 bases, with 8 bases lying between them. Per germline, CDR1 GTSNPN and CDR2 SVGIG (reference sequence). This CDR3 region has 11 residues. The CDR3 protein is CAWGQPYGYTF. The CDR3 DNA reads TGTGCCTGGGGCCAACCCTATGGCTACACCTTC. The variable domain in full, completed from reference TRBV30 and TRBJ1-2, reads SQTIHQWPATLVQPVGSPLSLECTVEGTSNPNLYWYRQAAGRGLQLLFYSVGIGQISSEVPQNLSASRPQDRQFILSSKKLLLSDSGFYLCAWGQPYGYTFGSGTRLTVV.

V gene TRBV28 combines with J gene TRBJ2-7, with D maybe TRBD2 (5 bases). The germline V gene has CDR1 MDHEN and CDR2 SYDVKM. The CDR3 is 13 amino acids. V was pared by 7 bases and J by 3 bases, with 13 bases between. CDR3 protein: CASTSGGLYEQYF. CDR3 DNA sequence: TGTGCCAGCACCTCCGGAGGACTCTACGAGCAGTACTTC. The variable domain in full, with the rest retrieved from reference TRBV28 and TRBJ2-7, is DVKVTQSSRYLVKRTGEKVFLECVQDMDHENMFWYRQDPGLGLRLIYFSYDVKMKEKGDIPEGYSVSREKKERFSLILESASTNQTSMYLCASTSGGLYEQYFGPGTRLTVT.

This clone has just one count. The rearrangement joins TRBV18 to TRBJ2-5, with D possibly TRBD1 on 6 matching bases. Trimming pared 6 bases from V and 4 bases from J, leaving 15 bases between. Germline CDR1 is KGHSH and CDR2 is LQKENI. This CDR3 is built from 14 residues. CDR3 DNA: TGTGCCAGCTCGCCGCCGGGACAAGCAGAGACCCAGTACTTC. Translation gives CASSPPGQAETQYF. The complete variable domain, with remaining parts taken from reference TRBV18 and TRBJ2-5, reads NAGVMQNPRHLVRRRGQEARLRCSPMKGHSHVYWYRQLPEEGLKFMVYLQKENIIDESGMPKERFSAEFPKEGPSILRIQQVVRGDSAAYFCASSPPGQAETQYFGPGTRLLVL.

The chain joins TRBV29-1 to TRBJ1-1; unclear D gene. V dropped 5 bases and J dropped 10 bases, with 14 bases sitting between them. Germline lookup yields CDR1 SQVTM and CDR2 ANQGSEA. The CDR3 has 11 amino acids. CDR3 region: CSVTLDGGAFF. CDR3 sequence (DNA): TGCAGCGTTACCTTGGACGGCGGAGCTTTCTTT.

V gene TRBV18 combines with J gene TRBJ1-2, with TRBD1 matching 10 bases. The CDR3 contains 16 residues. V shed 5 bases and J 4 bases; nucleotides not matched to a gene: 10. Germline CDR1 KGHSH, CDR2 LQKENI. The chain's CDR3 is CASSSRDRGEGYGYTF. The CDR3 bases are TGTGCCAGCTCATCCCGGGACAGGGGAGAAGGCTATGGCTACACCTTC.

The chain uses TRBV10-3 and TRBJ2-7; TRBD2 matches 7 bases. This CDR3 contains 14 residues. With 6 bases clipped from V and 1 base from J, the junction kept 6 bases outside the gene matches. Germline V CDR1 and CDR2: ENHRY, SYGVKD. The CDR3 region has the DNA TGTGCCATCAGCCTGGGGAGGGGATCCTACGAGCAGTACTTC. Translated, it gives CAISLGRGSYEQYF.

This CDR3 reads CASSPSGGSGQPQHF. DNA for the CDR3: TGTGCCAGCAGCCCTTCAGGGGGCTCAGGTCAGCCCCAGCATTTT. The rearrangement joins TRBV7-8 to TRBJ1-5; the match to TRBD1 covers 8 bases. The CDR3 totals 15 residues. V shed 5 bases and J 6 bases; nucleotides not matched to a gene: 9. Germline CDR1 and CDR2: SGHVS and FQNEAQ. Full variable domain (missing parts from reference TRBV7-8 and TRBJ1-5): GAGVSQSPRYKVAKRGQDVALRCDPISGHVSLFWYQQALGQGPEFLTYFQNEAQLDKSGLPSDRFFAERPEGSVSTLKIQRTQQEDSAVYLCASSPSGGSGQPQHFGDGTRLSIL.

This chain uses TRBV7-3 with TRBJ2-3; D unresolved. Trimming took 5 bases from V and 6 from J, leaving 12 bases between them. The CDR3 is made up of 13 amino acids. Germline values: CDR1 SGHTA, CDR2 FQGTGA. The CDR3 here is CASSAVVPDTQYF. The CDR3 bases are TGTGCCAGCAGCGCGGTTGTGCCGGATACGCAGTATTTT.

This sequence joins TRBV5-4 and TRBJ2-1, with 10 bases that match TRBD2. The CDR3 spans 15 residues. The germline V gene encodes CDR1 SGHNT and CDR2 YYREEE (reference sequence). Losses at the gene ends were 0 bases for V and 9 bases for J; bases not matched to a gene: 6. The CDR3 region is CASSLGLAGVIEQFF. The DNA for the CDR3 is TGTGCCAGCAGCTTGGGGCTAGCGGGAGTTATTGAGCAGTTCTTC.

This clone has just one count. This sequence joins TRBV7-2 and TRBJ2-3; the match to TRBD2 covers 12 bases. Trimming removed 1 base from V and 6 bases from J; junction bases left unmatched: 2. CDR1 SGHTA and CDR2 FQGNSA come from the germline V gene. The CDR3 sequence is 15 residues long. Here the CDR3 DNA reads TGTGCCAGCAGCTTAGTCACTAGCGGGAGGGATACGCAGTATTTT. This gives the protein CASSLVTSGRDTQYF. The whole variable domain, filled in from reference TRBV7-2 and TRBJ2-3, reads GAGVSQSPSNKVTEKGKDVELRCDPISGHTALYWYRQSLGQGLEFLIYFQGNSAPDKSGLPSDRFSAERTGGSVSTLTIQRTQQEDSAVYLCASSLVTSGRDTQYFGPGTRLTVL.